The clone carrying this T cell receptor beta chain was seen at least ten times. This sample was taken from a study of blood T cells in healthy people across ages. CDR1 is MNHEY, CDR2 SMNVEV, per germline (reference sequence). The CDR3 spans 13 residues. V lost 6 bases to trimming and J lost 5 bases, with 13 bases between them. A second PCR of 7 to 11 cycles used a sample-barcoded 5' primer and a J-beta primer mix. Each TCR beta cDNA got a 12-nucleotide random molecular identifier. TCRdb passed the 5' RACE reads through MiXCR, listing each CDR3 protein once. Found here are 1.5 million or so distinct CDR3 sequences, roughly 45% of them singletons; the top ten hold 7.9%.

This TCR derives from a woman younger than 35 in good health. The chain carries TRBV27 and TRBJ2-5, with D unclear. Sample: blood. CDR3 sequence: CASSRTPYETQYF. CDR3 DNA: TGTGCCAGCAGCCGAACCCCCTATGAGACCCAGTACTTC.